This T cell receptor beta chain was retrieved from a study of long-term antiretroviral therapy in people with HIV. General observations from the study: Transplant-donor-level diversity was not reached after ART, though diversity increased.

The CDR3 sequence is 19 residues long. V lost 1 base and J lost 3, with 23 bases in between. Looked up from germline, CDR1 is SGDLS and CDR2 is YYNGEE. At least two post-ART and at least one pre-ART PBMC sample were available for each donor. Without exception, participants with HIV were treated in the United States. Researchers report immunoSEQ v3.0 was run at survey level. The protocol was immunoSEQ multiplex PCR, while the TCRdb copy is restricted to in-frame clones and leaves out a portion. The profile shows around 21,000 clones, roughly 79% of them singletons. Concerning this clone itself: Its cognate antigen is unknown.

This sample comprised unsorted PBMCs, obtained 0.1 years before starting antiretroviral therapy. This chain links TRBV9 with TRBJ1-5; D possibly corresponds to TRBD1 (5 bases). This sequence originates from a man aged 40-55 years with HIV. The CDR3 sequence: CASSVRGGTYGVFNQPQHF. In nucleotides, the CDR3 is TGTGCCAGCAGCGTACGGGGGGGTACTTATGGGGTATTCAATCAGCCCCAGCATTTT.